This T cell receptor (beta chain) stems from a study of T cell responses to AZD1222 COVID-19 vaccine. In the case of this clone: Its target is not known.

Trimming cost V 1 base and J 6 bases, with 6 bases left between them. This CDR3 region has 13 residues. The V gene's germline CDR1 is MNHEY and CDR2 SVGAGI. Libraries were prepared by immunoSEQ multiplex PCR; TCRdb keeps only in-frame clonotypes and omits some of them. The data contain 150,000 to 250,000 clones, roughly 90% of them singletons. Study-level results: Reportedly, nearly half of unique spike TCRs recognized epitopes outside B.1.351/B.1.1.7 mutations.

The sample in question was peripheral blood, obtained 28 days after the second AZD1222 dose. The chain has TRBV6-5 and TRBJ1-4, with D unclear. The sequence derives from an adult who received the AZD1222 COVID-19 vaccine. The DNA of the CDR3 is TGTGCCAGCAGTTACTACCCGGATGAAAAACTGTTTTTT. This gives the protein CASSYYPDEKLFF.